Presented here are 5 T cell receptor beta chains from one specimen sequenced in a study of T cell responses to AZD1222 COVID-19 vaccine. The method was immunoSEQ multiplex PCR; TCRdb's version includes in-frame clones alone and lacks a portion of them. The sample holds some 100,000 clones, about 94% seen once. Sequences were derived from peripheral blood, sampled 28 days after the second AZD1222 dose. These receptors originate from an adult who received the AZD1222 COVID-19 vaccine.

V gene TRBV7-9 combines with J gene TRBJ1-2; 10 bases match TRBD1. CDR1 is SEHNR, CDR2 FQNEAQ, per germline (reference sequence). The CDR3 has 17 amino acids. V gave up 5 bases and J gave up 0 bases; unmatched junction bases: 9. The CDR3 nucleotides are TGTGCCAGCAGCACGTCCCGGGACAGGGGTTCTAACTATGGCTACACCTTC. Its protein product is CASSTSRDRGSNYGYTF.

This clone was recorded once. The CDR3 loop is CASSLVRGLSNQPQHF. CDR3 nucleotide sequence: TGTGCCAGCAGCTTAGTTCGCGGGCTTAGCAATCAGCCCCAGCATTTT. The V call is TRBV7-2, the J call TRBJ1-5; D unclear. CDR1 is SGHTA, CDR2 FQGNSA, per germline. V was cut by 1 base and J by 0 bases, with 10 bases left in between. This CDR3 spans 16 amino acids.

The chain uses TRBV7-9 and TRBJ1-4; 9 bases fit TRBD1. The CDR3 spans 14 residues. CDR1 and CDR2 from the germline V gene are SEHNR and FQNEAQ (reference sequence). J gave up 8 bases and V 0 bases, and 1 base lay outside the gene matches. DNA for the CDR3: TGTGCCAGCAGCTTAGCGGACAGGGGCGAAAAACTGTTTTTT. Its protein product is CASSLADRGEKLFF.

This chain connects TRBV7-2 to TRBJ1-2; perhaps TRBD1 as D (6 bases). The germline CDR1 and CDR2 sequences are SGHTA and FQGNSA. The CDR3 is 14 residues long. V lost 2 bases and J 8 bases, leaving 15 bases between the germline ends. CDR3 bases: TGTGCCAGCAGCTTAAGTCTGGGGGCGGTAGGCTACACCTTC. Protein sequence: CASSLSLGAVGYTF.

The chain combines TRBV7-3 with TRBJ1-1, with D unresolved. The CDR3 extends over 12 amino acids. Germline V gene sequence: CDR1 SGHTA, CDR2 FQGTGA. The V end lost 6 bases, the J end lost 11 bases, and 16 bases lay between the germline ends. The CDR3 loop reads CASSPPAGPAFF. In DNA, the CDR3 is TGTGCCAGCAGTCCCCCGGCCGGACCGGCTTTCTTT.